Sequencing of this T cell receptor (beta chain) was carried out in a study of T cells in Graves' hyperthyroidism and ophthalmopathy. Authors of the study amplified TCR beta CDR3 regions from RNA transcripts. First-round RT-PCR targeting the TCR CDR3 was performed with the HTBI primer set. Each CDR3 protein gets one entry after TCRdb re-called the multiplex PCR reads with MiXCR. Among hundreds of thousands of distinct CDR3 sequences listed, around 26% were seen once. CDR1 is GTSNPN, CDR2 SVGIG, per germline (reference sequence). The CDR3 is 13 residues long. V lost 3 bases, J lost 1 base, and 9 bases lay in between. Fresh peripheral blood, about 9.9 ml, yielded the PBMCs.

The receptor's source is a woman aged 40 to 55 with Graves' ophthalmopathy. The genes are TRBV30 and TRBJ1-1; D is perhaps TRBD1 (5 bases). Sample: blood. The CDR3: CAWSIRENTEAFF. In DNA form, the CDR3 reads TGTGCCTGGAGCATCAGGGAGAACACTGAAGCTTTCTTT.